A single sample is the source of the 14 T cell receptor beta chains below, sequenced in a study of siplizumab effects on memory and regulatory T cells. The repertoire was sequenced with immunoSEQ multiplex PCR; TCRdb's copy has only in-frame clones and lacks some. The table records more than 95,000 clones, approximately 94% of them present only once. Input material: non-Treg CD4+ T cells sorted from blood. All receptors come from a human donor in good health.

The gene calls are TRBV5-1 and TRBJ2-7; 8 nucleotides align to TRBD2. The CDR3 is 16 residues long. J gave up 3 bases and V 1 base, and 9 bases lay outside the gene matches. Germline-derived CDR1 and CDR2 are SGHRS and YFSETQ. The CDR3 nucleotides read TGCGCCAGCAGCTTGATCGGGAGCGGGAGTAACTACGAGCAGTACTTC. It is translated as CASSLIGSGSNYEQYF.

The V and J genes are TRBV13 and TRBJ2-1; D is perhaps TRBD2 (6 bases). Germline lookup yields CDR1 PRHDT and CDR2 FYEKMQ (reference sequence). Trimming took off 5 bases at V and 7 bases at J, with 12 bases between the two ends. CDR3 size: 13 residues. In DNA, the CDR3 is TGTGCCAGCAGCCCACGGGACTCAAATGAGCAGTTCTTC. It codes for CASSPRDSNEQFF.

The V and J genes are TRBV5-6 and TRBJ1-2; D uncertain. The CDR3 runs 15 residues. Looked up from germline, CDR1 is SGHDT and CDR2 is YYEEEE. V was clipped by 0 bases and J by 4 bases, with 13 bases between them. CDR3 DNA sequence: TGTGCCAGCAGCTTGGAAGATTGGTTTTTCTATGGCTACACCTTC. Translation gives CASSLEDWFFYGYTF.

This rearrangement joins TRBV19 to TRBJ2-3; 14 bases are a match to TRBD2. V lost 7 bases to trimming and J lost 0 bases; unmatched junction nucleotides: 6. The CDR3 sequence is 17 residues long. Looked up from germline, CDR1 is LNHDA and CDR2 is SQIVND (reference sequence). CDR3 nucleotide sequence: TGTGCCAGTAAACCGACTAGCGGGAGGGCCAGCACAGATACGCAGTATTTT. This sequence encodes CASKPTSGRASTDTQYF.

The CDR3 loop reads CASSRRPAHSNQPQHF. CDR3 nucleotide sequence: TGTGCCAGCAGCCGGCGGCCAGCCCATAGCAATCAGCCCCAGCATTTT. The chain employs TRBV5-6 and TRBJ1-5; D is undetermined. Trimming shortened V by 4 bases and J by 0 bases, and 14 bases separated the two germline ends. The CDR3 length is 16 residues. In germline, CDR1 is SGHDT, CDR2 YYEEEE.

The chain joins TRBV29-1 to TRBJ2-7; 12 nucleotides match TRBD2. CDR1 and CDR2 (germline): SQVTM, ANQGSEA. The CDR3 is 13 amino acids. With 4 bases clipped from V and 4 bases from J, the junction kept 2 bases outside the gene matches. The chain's CDR3 is CSVGTSGNYEQYF. In DNA, the CDR3 is TGCAGCGTTGGGACTAGCGGGAATTACGAGCAGTACTTC.

The chain carries TRBV6-5 and TRBJ2-7; 7 bases are shared with TRBD2. V was pared by 1 base and J by 2 bases, with 5 bases of the junction left unmatched. The CDR3 extends over 15 amino acids. Germline CDR1 and CDR2: MNHEY and SVGAGI. CDR3 bases: TGTGCCAGCAGTTACTATGCGGGAGCCCCCTACGAGCAGTACTTC. Translated, it gives CASSYYAGAPYEQYF.

The gene calls are TRBV15 and TRBJ2-3, with D hard to call. This CDR3 comprises 15 residues. Germline V gene lookup returns CDR1 LNHNV and CDR2 YYDKDF (reference sequence). Trimming removed 3 bases from V and 2 bases from J, with 12 bases in between. The CDR3 loop is CATSRDVVYTDTQYF. The CDR3 nucleotides are TGTGCCACCAGCAGGGACGTAGTATACACAGATACGCAGTATTTT.

CDR3 sequence: CASSLEASNEQFF. DNA of the CDR3: TGTGCCAGCAGCTTAGAGGCGTCCAATGAGCAGTTCTTC. The rearrangement uses TRBV7-2 and TRBJ2-1; D gene ambiguous. This CDR3 spans 13 amino acids. The germline V and J ends were trimmed by 1 base and 6 bases, with 7 bases remaining between them. Looked up from germline, CDR1 is SGHTA and CDR2 is FQGNSA.

This chain joins TRBV6-5 and TRBJ2-7; possible D gene TRBD2, 5 bases. Germline assignment: CDR1 MNHEY and CDR2 SVGAGI. V lost 0 bases and J 3 bases, leaving 9 bases between the germline ends. The CDR3 extends over 14 amino acids. CDR3 bases: TGTGCCAGCAGTTACTCGATGGGAGTCTACGAGCAGTACTTC. Residues: CASSYSMGVYEQYF.

The gene calls are TRBV7-9 and TRBJ1-3; D not certain. The germline CDR1 and CDR2 sequences are SEHNR and FQNEAQ (reference sequence). Between the trimmed V and J ends, which lost 2 bases and 0 bases, there was a span of 14 bases. The CDR3 is 17 amino acids. The CDR3 spells CASSLRKEQRSGNTIYF. CDR3 sequence (DNA): TGTGCCAGCAGCTTACGAAAAGAACAGCGCTCTGGAAACACCATATATTTT.

The rearrangement links TRBV15 to TRBJ1-3; 11 bases align to TRBD1. The length of the CDR3 is 16 residues. V gave up 5 bases and J gave up 2 bases; unmatched junction bases: 5. Per the germline V gene, CDR1 is LNHNV and CDR2 is YYDKDF (reference sequence). For the CDR3, the DNA is TGTGCCACCAGCGGTATGGACAGGGGGCCTGGAAACACCATATATTTT. This encodes CATSGMDRGPGNTIYF.

The chain recombines TRBV18 with TRBJ2-7; TRBD1 aligns across 12 bases. The CDR3 loop spans 18 amino acids. Germline assignment: CDR1 KGHSH and CDR2 LQKENI. V dropped 2 bases and J dropped 4; count of bases not matched to a gene: 12. The CDR3: CASSPVTAGTGGRYEQYF. The CDR3 DNA sequence: TGTGCCAGCTCACCAGTTACCGCCGGGACAGGGGGCAGGTACGAGCAGTACTTC.

The rearrangement joins TRBV11-3 to TRBJ2-2; TRBD2 agrees at 8 bases. The CDR3 loop spans 17 amino acids. Per germline, CDR1 SGHNT and CDR2 YENEEA. Unmatched junction bases numbered 8, after V lost 1 base and J lost 4 bases. CDR3 sequence: CASSLGLLGRATGELFF. The DNA for the CDR3 is TGTGCCAGCAGCTTAGGACTGCTCGGGAGGGCCACCGGGGAGCTGTTTTTT.